This T cell receptor beta chain comes out of a study of T cell responses to AZD1222 COVID-19 vaccine. Points from the study as a whole: Just 5 or 6 AZD1222 recipients tested seropositive at baseline. Unmutated regions of variants are reportedly targeted by nearly half of spike-specific TCRs.

This table comes from immunoSEQ multiplex PCR, and its TCRdb copy is limited to in-frame clones, with some not included. This table holds 130,000 to 150,000 clones, approximately 89% found once. Looked up from germline, CDR1 is MNHEY and CDR2 is SMNVEV (reference sequence). CDR3 length: 14 amino acids. With 3 bases removed from V and 4 bases from J, the gap between germline ends came to 9 bases. In regard to this clone: Antigen unknown.

The clonotype was recovered from an adult in good health. The sequences come from peripheral blood, collected on day 0 of AZD1222 vaccination. The V and J genes are TRBV27 and TRBJ2-2; tentative D call: TRBD1 (5 bases). The CDR3 loop reads CASSFGRATGELFF. CDR3 nucleotide sequence: TGTGCCAGCAGTTTTGGCAGGGCCACCGGGGAGCTGTTTTTT.